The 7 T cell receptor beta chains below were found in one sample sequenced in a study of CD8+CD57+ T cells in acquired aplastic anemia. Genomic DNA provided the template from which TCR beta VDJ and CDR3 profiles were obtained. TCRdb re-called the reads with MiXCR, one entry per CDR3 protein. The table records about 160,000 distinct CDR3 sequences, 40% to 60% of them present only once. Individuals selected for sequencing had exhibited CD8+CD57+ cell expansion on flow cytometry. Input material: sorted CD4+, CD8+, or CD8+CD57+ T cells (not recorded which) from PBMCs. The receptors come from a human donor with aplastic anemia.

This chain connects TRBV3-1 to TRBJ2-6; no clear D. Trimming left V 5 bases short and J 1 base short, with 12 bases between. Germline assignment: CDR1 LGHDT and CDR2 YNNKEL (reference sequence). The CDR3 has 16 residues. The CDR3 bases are TGTGCCAGCAGCGACCCATTCCCTTCTGGGGCCAACGTCCTGACTTTC. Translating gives CASSDPFPSGANVLTF.

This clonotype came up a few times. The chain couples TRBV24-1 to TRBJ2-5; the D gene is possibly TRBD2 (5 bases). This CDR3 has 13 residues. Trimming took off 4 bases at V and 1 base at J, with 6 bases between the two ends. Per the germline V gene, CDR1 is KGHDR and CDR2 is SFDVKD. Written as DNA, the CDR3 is TGTGCCACCAGTGAAGGGAGCCAAGAGACCCAGTACTTC. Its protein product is CATSEGSQETQYF.

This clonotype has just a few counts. The DNA for the CDR3 is TGTGCCAGCAGTGGGAGACTTGGAGAAGCTTTCTTT. Amino acids: CASSGRLGEAFF. The chain carries TRBV27 and TRBJ1-1; D unresolved. Trimming cost V 5 bases and J 8 bases, with 12 bases left between them. Germline V gene data show CDR1 as MNHEY and CDR2 as SMNVEV (reference sequence). The CDR3 contains 12 residues.

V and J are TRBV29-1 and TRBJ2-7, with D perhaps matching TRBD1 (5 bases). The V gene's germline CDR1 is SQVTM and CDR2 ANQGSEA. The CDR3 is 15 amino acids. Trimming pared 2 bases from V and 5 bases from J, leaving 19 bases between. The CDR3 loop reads CSVETGDPQFNEQYF. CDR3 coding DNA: TGCAGCGTTGAAACAGGAGACCCCCAGTTCAACGAGCAGTACTTC.

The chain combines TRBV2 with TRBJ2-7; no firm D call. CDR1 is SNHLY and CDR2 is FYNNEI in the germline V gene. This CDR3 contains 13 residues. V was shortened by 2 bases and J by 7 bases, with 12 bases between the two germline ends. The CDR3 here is CASSEMASPEQYF. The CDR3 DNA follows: TGTGCCAGCAGTGAAATGGCAAGCCCTGAGCAGTACTTC.

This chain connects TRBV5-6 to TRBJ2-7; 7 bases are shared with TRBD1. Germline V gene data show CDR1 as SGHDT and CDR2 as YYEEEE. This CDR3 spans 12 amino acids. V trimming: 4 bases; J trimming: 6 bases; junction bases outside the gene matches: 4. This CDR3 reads CASSKTGFEQYF. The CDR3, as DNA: TGTGCCAGCAGCAAGACAGGGTTCGAGCAGTACTTC. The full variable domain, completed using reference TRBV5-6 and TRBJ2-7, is DAGVTQSPTHLIKTRGQQVTLRCSPKSGHDTVSWYQQALGQGPQFIFQYYEEEERQRGNFPDRFSGHQFPNYSSELNVNALLLGDSALYLCASSKTGFEQYFGPGTRLTVT.

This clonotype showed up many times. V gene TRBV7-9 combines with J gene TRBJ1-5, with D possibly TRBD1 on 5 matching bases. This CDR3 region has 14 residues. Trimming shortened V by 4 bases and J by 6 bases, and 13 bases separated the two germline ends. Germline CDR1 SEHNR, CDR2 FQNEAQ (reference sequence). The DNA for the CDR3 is TGTGCCAGCAGCTCCTCTCCCGGGACTCAGCCCCAGCATTTT. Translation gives CASSSSPGTQPQHF.